A single sample gave rise to the 11 T cell receptor beta chains below, sequenced in a study of Graves' ophthalmopathy and Graves' hyperthyroidism. Amplification from RNA transcripts yielded the TCR beta CDR3 regions. The first-round RT-PCR employed HTBI primers together with the Qiagen OneStep RT-PCR kit. A multiplex PCR was then performed as the second round. TCRdb recomputed calls from the multiplex PCR reads with MiXCR, one row per CDR3 protein. The top ten clones hold roughly 46% of a sample with 650,000 to 900,000 distinct CDR3 sequences, approximately 40% of them seen once. The specimen was peripheral blood. The source of these receptors is an adult man with Graves' ophthalmopathy.

This clonotype was seen only a few times. CDR3 sequence: CASSEGTAYTEAFF. DNA for the CDR3: TGCGCCAGCAGTGAGGGGACAGCATACACTGAAGCTTTCTTT. The V gene is TRBV10-1, the J gene TRBJ1-1, with 7 bases matching TRBD1. Germline lookup yields CDR1 WNHNN and CDR2 SYGVQD (reference sequence). CDR3 length: 14 residues. V was clipped by 2 bases and J by 3 bases; unmatched bases: 3.

There are many counts of this clonotype. The J gene is TRBJ2-5, the V gene TRBV2, with 13 nucleotides matching TRBD2. Trimming removed 6 bases from V and 2 bases from J; junction bases left unmatched: 6. Looked up from germline, CDR1 is SNHLY and CDR2 is FYNNEI. The length of the CDR3 is 16 residues. The CDR3 is CASRGRTSGGQETQYF. The DNA for the CDR3 is TGTGCCAGCAGGGGGAGGACTAGCGGGGGACAAGAGACCCAGTACTTC.

Worth noting for this clonotype: A read error may produce the germline difference seen at one junction end. The chain combines TRBV9 with TRBJ2-5, with D hard to call. The CDR3 sequence is 13 residues long. CDR1 is SGDLS and CDR2 is YYNGEE in the germline V gene. The CDR3 DNA follows: TGTGCCAGCAGCGTAGAATTAGTGGCGACCCAGAACTTC. This translates into CASSVELVATQNF. Based on the CDR3 plus reference TRBV9 and TRBJ2-5, the full variable domain is DSGVTQTPKHLITATGQRVTLRCSPRSGDLSVYWYQQSLDQGLQFLIQYYNGEERAKGNILERFSAQQFPDLHSELNLSSLELGDSALYFCASSVELVATQNFGPGTRLLVL.

The CDR3 loop is CASSSQDRASSPLHF. CDR3 bases: TGTGCCAGCAGTTCCCAGGACAGGGCTAGTTCACCCCTCCACTTT. The J gene is TRBJ1-6, the V gene TRBV7-2; 8 bases map to TRBD1. J gave up 9 bases and V 6 bases, and 10 bases lay outside the gene matches. Germline values: CDR1 SGHTA, CDR2 FQGNSA. The length of the CDR3 is 15 residues.

The rearrangement joins TRBV7-9 to TRBJ2-6, with D hard to call. Per germline, CDR1 SEHNR and CDR2 FQNEAQ (reference sequence). Trimming removed 1 base at V and 0 bases at J, with 13 bases between. There are 18 residues in the CDR3. This chain's CDR3 is CASSLGLGSSSGANVLTF. CDR3 nucleotide sequence: TGTGCCAGCAGCTTAGGGTTGGGGTCCAGCTCTGGGGCCAACGTCCTGACTTTC.

The V and J genes are TRBV10-3 and TRBJ1-1; no clear D. The CDR3 has 14 amino acids. Germline CDR1 is ENHRY and CDR2 is SYGVKD. Trimming left V 3 bases short and J 3 bases short, with 11 bases between. CDR3 coding DNA: TGTGCCATCAGTGATACGGCTTGGGACACTGAAGCTTTCTTT. Protein sequence: CAISDTAWDTEAFF.

The rearrangement links TRBV29-1 to TRBJ2-5; the match to TRBD2 covers 11 bases. This CDR3 region has 17 residues. The J segment lost 1 base and the V segment lost 1 base, leaving 8 bases of the junction unmatched. Germline V lookup: CDR1 SQVTM, CDR2 ANQGSEA. The CDR3 is CSVEATSGSSAQETQYF. DNA of the CDR3: TGCAGCGTTGAAGCCACTAGCGGGAGCAGCGCCCAAGAGACCCAGTACTTC.

The chain couples TRBV4-1 to TRBJ2-7; possibly TRBD1 for D (6 bases). CDR3 length: 14 residues. The V end was cut by 2 bases, the J end by 1 base, with 9 bases between. In germline, CDR1 is MGHRA, CDR2 YSYEKL. The CDR3 coding sequence is TGCGCCAGCAGCCAAAGCACAGGGTCCTACGAGCAGTACTTC. Translated: CASSQSTGSYEQYF.

The table lists this clonotype with a count of one. Possible read error: a much larger clone is one base away. The CDR3 nucleotides read TGCAGCGTCCTAGGACAGATTAGTGAAAAACTGTTTTTT. Its translation is CSVLGQISEKLFF. This chain uses TRBV29-1 with TRBJ1-4, with D possibly TRBD1 on 6 matching bases. Germline-derived CDR1 and CDR2 are SQVTM and ANQGSEA. The CDR3 is 13 residues long. Trimming pared 6 bases from V and 7 bases from J, leaving 15 bases between.

A word on this clonotype: The junction does not match germline at one end; this may be a read error. The chain employs TRBV5-4 and TRBJ2-5, with TRBD2 matching 10 bases. Germline V CDR1 and CDR2: SGHNT, YYREEE (reference sequence). This CDR3 is 19 amino acids long. This CDR3 reads CASSQVRASGRGHQETQYF. The CDR3 DNA follows: TGCGCCAGCAGCCAAGTTCGCGCTAGCGGGAGAGGCCATCAAGAGACCCAGTACTTC. Based on the CDR3 plus reference TRBV5-4 and TRBJ2-5, the full variable domain is ETGVTQSPTHLIKTRGQQVTLRCSSQSGHNTVSWYQQALGQGPQFIFQYYREEENGRGNFPPRFSGLQFPNYSSELNVNALELDDSALYLCASSQVRASGRGHQETQYFGPGTRLLVL.

Regarding this clonotype: No conserved phenylalanine or tryptophan ends this CDR3, so it is likely a read error. This chain connects TRBV29-1 to TRBJ1-1; a weak D match, TRBD1 (5 bases). CDR1 SQVTM and CDR2 ANQGSEA come from the germline V gene. V shed 6 bases and J shed 6 bases, with 14 bases lying between them. This CDR3 region has 12 residues. CDR3 DNA sequence: TGCAGCGTGAGTGACAGATACGCTGAAGCTTTCCTT. Its protein product is CSVSDRYAEAFL.